This TCR beta chain appears in the sequencing data of a study of T cell responses to AZD1222 COVID-19 vaccine. About this clone itself: Its antigen is undetermined.

This CDR3 region has 15 residues. Germline V gives CDR1 MNHEY, CDR2 SVGEGT. V was pared by 2 bases and J by 3 bases, with 8 bases between. Sequencing was performed with immunoSEQ multiplex PCR; in TCRdb, only in-frame clones are kept and a portion is missing. The sample has tens of thousands of clones; about 91% are singletons. Findings and caveats of the study: Clonal diversity may have been underestimated in mostly white British donors. The study found vaccine-associated CD4 TCRs spanning spike, dominant at 160-218 and 743-854. No repertoire was sampled before or during the peak T cell response, only after it.

The TCR sequence derives from an adult in good health. The sample in question was peripheral blood, obtained on day 0 of AZD1222 vaccination. This chain uses TRBV6-2 or TRBV6-3 with TRBJ1-6; D not resolved. The CDR3 here is CASSYGRLYNSPLHF. Written as DNA, the CDR3 is TGTGCCAGCAGTTACGGACGCCTCTATAATTCACCCCTCCACTTT.